Shown below are 9 T cell receptor beta chains from a single sample sequenced in a study of Graves' ophthalmopathy and Graves' hyperthyroidism. RNA transcripts provided the template for amplifying TCR beta CDR3 regions. In the first round, RT-PCR was carried out with HTBI primers, and a multiplex PCR formed the second round. From the multiplex PCR reads, TCRdb called clonotypes with MiXCR, one entry per CDR3 protein. The repertoire holds about 480,000 distinct CDR3 sequences, with about an eighth as singletons. What was sequenced was blood. These receptors were collected from a woman in her 30s with Graves' ophthalmopathy.

This clonotype has ten or more counts. The V and J genes are TRBV6-1 and TRBJ2-7; D perhaps matches TRBD2 (5 bases). CDR3 length equals 15 residues. The germline V gene has CDR1 MNHNS and CDR2 SASEGT. Between the trimmed V and J ends, which lost 7 bases and 4 bases, there was a span of 20 bases. In DNA form, the CDR3 reads TGTGCCAGCATACGGCTGGGCCCGAGAGGGTACGAGCAGTACTTC. Translated, it gives CASIRLGPRGYEQYF.

The rearrangement links TRBV12-5 to TRBJ2-7; TRBD1 agrees at 8 bases. The CDR3 contains 14 residues. Germline V CDR1 and CDR2: LGHNT, FRNRAP. The J segment lost 4 bases and the V segment lost 6 bases, leaving 8 bases of the junction unmatched. The CDR3 protein is CASGPRDRYYEQYF. The DNA for the CDR3 is TGTGCTAGTGGCCCACGGGACAGGTATTACGAGCAGTACTTC.

The V and J genes are TRBV7-9 and TRBJ2-2; no definite D call. CDR3 size: 15 residues. Trimming left V 5 bases short and J 0 bases short, with 10 bases between. The V gene's germline CDR1 is SEHNR and CDR2 FQNEAQ (reference sequence). CDR3 loop: CASSAGYANTGELFF. As DNA, the CDR3 is TGTGCCAGCAGCGCAGGATACGCGAACACCGGGGAGCTGTTTTTT.

This clonotype was seen at least ten times. The chain is built from TRBV11-2 and TRBJ1-1; D unresolved. There are 13 residues in the CDR3. V lost 5 bases and J lost 4, with 11 bases in between. Germline-derived CDR1 and CDR2 are SGHAT and FQNNGV. CDR3 sequence (DNA): TGTGCCAGCAGCGCCGCGGGGAGCACTGAAGCTTTCTTT. This gives the protein CASSAAGSTEAFF.

The table lists this clonotype with many counts. V and J are TRBV7-2 and TRBJ1-2; the D is unclear. The CDR3 loop spans 15 amino acids. V was cut by 6 bases and J by 6 bases, with 20 bases left in between. The germline CDR1 and CDR2 sequences are SGHTA and FQGNSA. The CDR3 loop reads CASRMGDTPRDGYTF. The CDR3, as DNA: TGTGCCAGCAGGATGGGAGACACGCCACGCGATGGCTACACCTTC.

The chain is built from TRBV6-5 and TRBJ1-2; 8 bases fit TRBD1. V shed 6 bases, J shed 8 bases, and the junction held 17 bases outside the gene matches. Germline V gives CDR1 MNHEY, CDR2 SVGAGI. The CDR3 covers 16 residues. The CDR3 here is CASSLLGGQGWGGYTF. CDR3 in DNA: TGTGCCAGCAGCCTACTCGGCGGACAGGGTTGGGGAGGCTACACCTTC.

This clonotype was seen repeatedly, ten times or more. V gene TRBV5-1 combines with J gene TRBJ2-7; TRBD2 aligns across 12 bases. The CDR3 contains 18 residues. Germline V CDR1 and CDR2: SGHRS, YFSETQ. With 1 base clipped from V and 4 bases from J, the junction kept 12 bases outside the gene matches. The CDR3 sequence is CASSLPSGRASTLYEQYF. The CDR3 bases are TGCGCCAGCAGCTTGCCTAGCGGGAGGGCAAGCACCCTATACGAGCAGTACTTC. Full variable domain (missing parts from reference TRBV5-1 and TRBJ2-7): KAGVTQTPRYLIKTRGQQVTLSCSPISGHRSVSWYQQTPGQGLQFLFEYFSETQRNKGNFPGRFSGRQFSNSRSEMNVSTLELGDSALYLCASSLPSGRASTLYEQYFGPGTRLTVT.

This clonotype was detected many times. The V and J genes are TRBV6-5 and TRBJ1-6, with 9 nucleotides matching TRBD1. The germline V gene encodes CDR1 MNHEY and CDR2 SVGAGI. This CDR3 has 17 amino acids. J gave up 10 bases and V 2 bases, and 12 bases lay outside the gene matches. In nucleotides, the CDR3 is TGTGCCAGCAGTTACGGACAGGGGAGGGAATCACGGTCACCCCTCCACTTT. Its protein product is CASSYGQGRESRSPLHF.

This clonotype was detected many times. The chain employs TRBV12-3 or TRBV12-4 and TRBJ2-7; a possible D gene is TRBD1 (6 bases). This CDR3 spans 12 amino acids. V lost 7 bases, J lost 2 bases, and 9 bases lay in between. This chain's CDR3 is CASTPGAYEQYF. The CDR3 coding sequence is TGTGCCAGCACTCCAGGGGCCTACGAGCAGTACTTC.